These 10 T cell receptor beta chains were all obtained from the same sample, sequenced in a study of human T cells and chemical hapten exposure. TCRdb ran MiXCR on the RACE reads and lists one entry per CDR3 protein. In the table there are tens of thousands of distinct CDR3 sequences, 7.5% to 9% of which are singletons. The sample's time point: patch test 1, 2 weeks after DPC sensitization. Stated treatment: therapeutic diphenylcyclopropenone sensitization with weekly scalp DPC. The starting material was whole blood, obtained in connection with sensitization to the hapten diphenylcyclopropenone (DPC). These receptors were obtained from a woman in her thirties with alopecia areata. Some clones in this sample may be carry-over from other donors' samples.

This clonotype has ten or more counts. The gene calls are TRBV4-2 and TRBJ1-4; D is possibly TRBD1 (6 bases). The CDR3 extends over 14 amino acids. With 4 bases removed from V and 5 bases from J, the gap between germline ends came to 11 bases. From germline, CDR1 is LGHNA and CDR2 YNFKEQ. The CDR3 loop is CASSPGQRNEKLFF. Written as DNA, the CDR3 is TGTGCCAGCAGCCCGGGACAACGGAATGAAAAACTGTTTTTT.

This clonotype was counted many times. The CDR3 is CASSSGQLYTQYF. The DNA for the CDR3 is TGTGCCAGCAGCTCAGGACAGTTATATACGCAGTATTTT. J is TRBJ2-3 and V is TRBV7-2, with a possible D match to TRBD1 (6 bases). V dropped 4 bases and J dropped 7 bases, with 12 bases sitting between them. Per the germline V gene, CDR1 is SGHTA and CDR2 is FQGNSA. The CDR3 is made up of 13 amino acids.

The count of this clonotype is one. This clone may be a read error of a much larger clone one base away. This chain connects TRBV2 to TRBJ1-1; no definite D call. This CDR3 region has 12 residues. The germline V gene has CDR1 SNHLY and CDR2 FYNNEI. V gave up 8 bases and J gave up 1 base, with 8 bases separating them. DNA of the CDR3: TGTGCCAGCGCCAAGAGGAACACTGAAGCTTTCTTT. Residues: CASAKRNTEAFF.

The chain recombines TRBV12-3 or TRBV12-4 with TRBJ2-7; possible D gene TRBD1, 5 bases. Trimming left V 6 bases short and J 5 bases short, with 14 bases between. There are 13 residues in the CDR3. The CDR3 DNA reads TGTGCCAGCAGCCACCCGGACATCAACGAGCAGTACTTC. It specifies CASSHPDINEQYF.

In its sample, this clonotype was seen a few times. The J gene is TRBJ1-1, the V gene TRBV7-9; 11 bases agree with TRBD1. Trimming removed 5 bases from V and 4 bases from J; junction bases left unmatched: 6. Germline V gives CDR1 SEHNR, CDR2 FQNEAQ (reference sequence). The CDR3 loop spans 15 amino acids. CDR3 bases: TGTGCCAGCAGCCATACCGGGACAGGGGGCACTGAAGCTTTCTTT. It codes for CASSHTGTGGTEAFF. Variable domain in full (rest from reference TRBV7-9 and TRBJ1-1): DTGVSQNPRHKITKRGQNVTFRCDPISEHNRLYWYRQTLGQGPEFLTYFQNEAQLEKSRLLSDRFSAERPKGSFSTLEIQRTEQGDSAMYLCASSHTGTGGTEAFFGQGTRLTVV.

This clonotype was recorded at least ten times. This chain connects TRBV9 to TRBJ1-1; D not certain. V was clipped by 4 bases and J by 1 base, with 20 bases between them. The V gene's germline CDR1 is SGDLS and CDR2 YYNGEE. The CDR3 runs to 17 residues. In DNA form, the CDR3 reads TGTGCCAGCAGCCCTTACCCGTACTCGGCGGGGAACACTGAAGCTTTCTTT. The encoded protein is CASSPYPYSAGNTEAFF.

This clonotype was seen ten or more times. This chain links TRBV29-1 with TRBJ1-1, with D hard to call. The germline V gene encodes CDR1 SQVTM and CDR2 ANQGSEA. V lost 3 bases, J lost 7 bases, and 9 bases lay in between. This CDR3 spans 11 amino acids. In DNA form, the CDR3 reads TGCAGCGTTGAGGTTGGGAATGAAGCTTTCTTT. Amino acid sequence: CSVEVGNEAFF.

This clonotype was seen at least ten times. The CDR3 DNA follows: TGTGCCAGCAGCACGTTAGGAGACACTGAAGCTTTCTTT. Its protein is CASSTLGDTEAFF. This chain joins TRBV3-1 and TRBJ1-1; D call uncertain. Germline values: CDR1 LGHDT, CDR2 YNNKEL (reference sequence). This CDR3 spans 13 amino acids. Trimming stripped 5 bases from V and 3 bases from J, with 10 bases between. Supplemented by reference TRBV3-1 and TRBJ1-1, the full variable domain reads DTAVSQTPKYLVTQMGNDKSIKCEQNLGHDTMYWYKQDSKKFLKIMFSYNNKELIINETVPNRFSPKSPDKAHLNLHINSLELGDSAVYFCASSTLGDTEAFFGQGTRLTVV.

This clonotype came up many times. Written as DNA, the CDR3 is TGTGCCAGCAGGACGGGACAGGGTAGTCAAGGCGATCAGCCCCAGCATTTT. Its translation is CASRTGQGSQGDQPQHF. The gene calls are TRBV27 and TRBJ1-5; 9 bases align to TRBD1. The trim removed 6 bases at V and 5 bases at J, leaving 14 bases unmatched. The CDR3 covers 17 residues. CDR1 and CDR2 from the germline V gene are MNHEY and SMNVEV (reference sequence).

The CDR3 reads CATRKGEETQYF. CDR3 sequence (DNA): TGTGCCACCCGTAAGGGAGAAGAGACCCAGTACTTC. V usage is TRBV15 and J usage is TRBJ2-5, with a weak D call TRBD2 (5 bases). Germline V gene data show CDR1 as LNHNV and CDR2 as YYDKDF (reference sequence). The V and J ends lost 8 bases and 3 bases respectively, with 10 bases between them. The CDR3 sequence is 12 residues long.